The rows below give T cell receptor beta chains drawn from one sample of a study of human T cells and chemical hapten exposure. MiXCR, applied by TCRdb to the RACE reads, yields one record per CDR3 protein. The data show fewer than 150,000 distinct CDR3 sequences, roughly an eighth seen once. Sequenced here: whole blood, sampled in connection with sensitization to the hapten diphenylcyclopropenone (DPC). The receptor source for this set is a man aged 18 to 30 with alopecia areata. Some clones in this sample may be carry-over from other donors' samples. Both conserved end residues are part of each CDR3. D genes are given only for firm matches. Clone sizes are given selectively: once, few, many, or a class where the clone is expanded.

clone_size	v_call	d_call	j_call	cdr3_nt	cdr3_aa
NA	TRBV7-3	NA	TRBJ1-1	TGTGCCAGCAGCTTAAACTCGAACACTGAAGCTTTCTTT	CASSLNSNTEAFF
many	TRBV27	NA	TRBJ1-2	TGTGCCAGCAGTTTAAGCGGGGCCTTATATGGCTACACCTTC	CASSLSGALYGYTF
many	TRBV4-1	NA	TRBJ1-6	TGCGCCAGCAGCTCGAGACAGGATTCTAATTCACCCCTCCACTTT	CASSSRQDSNSPLHF
once	TRBV11-2	TRBD2	TRBJ2-1	TGTGCCAGCAGCCCCCGACTAGCGAGAGAAAATGAGCAGTTCTTC	CASSPRLARENEQFF
many	TRBV10-2	NA	TRBJ1-5	TGCGCCAGCAGTGAATCGGGGACAAGCAATCAGCCCCAGCATTTT	CASSESGTSNQPQHF
NA	TRBV7-2	NA	TRBJ2-3	TGTGCCAGCAGCCACACACCTAGCACAGATACGCAGTATTTT	CASSHTPSTDTQYF
many	TRBV28	NA	TRBJ2-5	TGTGCCAGTTCGGCAGGGGGGCGTGTAGGGACCCAGTACTTC	CASSAGGRVGTQYF
many	TRBV29-1	TRBD1	TRBJ2-7	TGCAGCGTTGTACAGGGGGCTACTCGGGGAGAGCAGTACTTC	CSVVQGATRGEQYF
many	TRBV12-3/TRBV12-4	NA	TRBJ1-1	TGTGCCAGCAGTTTGGGGACCGTCAGGAAAGCTTTCTTT	CASSLGTVRKAFF
NA	TRBV4-2	NA	TRBJ2-2	TGTGCCAGCAGAGCGATGACGGAACACACCGGGGAGCTGTTTTTT	CASRAMTEHTGELFF
NA	TRBV7-2	NA	TRBJ2-2	TGTGCCAGCAGCTTATTGGGTAGCGGACCGACCGGGGAGCTGTTTTTT	CASSLLGSGPTGELFF
NA	TRBV4-3	NA	TRBJ2-1	TGCGCCAGCAGCCAAGTCTCCAGGAGCGATGAGCAGTTCTTC	CASSQVSRSDEQFF
NA	TRBV11-2	NA	TRBJ2-1	TGTGCCAGCAGCGATAAGACAGATCCCTCCTACAATGAGCAGTTCTTC	CASSDKTDPSYNEQFF
NA	TRBV19	TRBD1	TRBJ2-5	TGTGCCAGTAGTGAAACCGGGACAGGGCATGGAGAGACCCAGTACTTC	CASSETGTGHGETQYF
few	TRBV24-1	NA	TRBJ2-1	TGTGCCACCAGTGATTTGAAGGACAACTCCTACAATGAGCAGTTCTTC	CATSDLKDNSYNEQFF
NA	TRBV11-2	NA	TRBJ2-1	TGTGCCAGCAGCCACCAGAGGGGTAACAATGAGCAGTTCTTC	CASSHQRGNNEQFF
NA	TRBV18	NA	TRBJ1-5	TGTGCCAGCTCACTTTCTGGGGATCTTTATAGCAATCAGCCCCAGCATTTT	CASSLSGDLYSNQPQHF
NA	TRBV7-8	NA	TRBJ2-5	TGTGCCAGCAGCCCTCGTTGGACCCAAGAGACCCAGTACTTC	CASSPRWTQETQYF
many	TRBV20-1	NA	TRBJ1-2	TGCAGTGCTAGAGATGCTTTACGGAATGTACTACGTGGCTACACCTTC	CSARDALRNVLRGYTF
NA	TRBV20-1	TRBD1	TRBJ2-3	TGCAGTGCAACCGGACAGGACACAGATACGCAGTATTTT	CSATGQDTDTQYF
NA	TRBV28	NA	TRBJ2-7	TGTGCCAGCAGTCCGGCTGGGGCCACCTACGAGCAGTACTTC	CASSPAGATYEQYF
few	TRBV7-3	NA	TRBJ2-2	TGTGCCAGCAGCTCCCAGCCGGACCGGGAGCTGTTTTTT	CASSSQPDRELFF
NA	TRBV24-1	TRBD1	TRBJ1-2	TGTGCCACCAGTGGTTCCTCGACAGGGACTGGCTACACCTTC	CATSGSSTGTGYTF
NA	TRBV28	NA	TRBJ2-1	TGTGCCAGCAGTTTAGCGCGAGGTGAGCAGTTCTTC	CASSLARGEQFF
many	TRBV14	NA	TRBJ2-5	TGTGCCAGCAGCCAAGATTATTTTGAGGGGAACCAAGAGACCCAGTACTTC	CASSQDYFEGNQETQYF
many	TRBV7-6	NA	TRBJ1-1	TGTGCCAGCAGCCCGGACCCATTGAACACTGAAGCTTTCTTT	CASSPDPLNTEAFF
few	TRBV5-1	NA	TRBJ2-1	TGCGCCAGCAGCTTACAGGGCCCTTACAATGAGCAGTTCTTC	CASSLQGPYNEQFF
few	TRBV11-2	TRBD1	TRBJ2-3	TGTGCCAGCAGCTGGGGGACAGGGGGAAACACAGATACGCAGTATTTT	CASSWGTGGNTDTQYF
few	TRBV29-1	TRBD1	TRBJ1-5	TGCAGCGTAGCCTTACAGGGGGATAGCAATCAGCCCCAGCATTTT	CSVALQGDSNQPQHF
NA	TRBV4-3	TRBD1	TRBJ1-1	TGCGCCAGCAGCCAAGTCACAGGGGCGAATGAAGCTTTCTTT	CASSQVTGANEAFF
many	TRBV5-1	NA	TRBJ2-7	TGCGCCAGCAGCTTGGTGGGCGACGAGCAGTACTTC	CASSLVGDEQYF
few	TRBV7-2	TRBD2	TRBJ2-3	TGTGCCAGCAGCTTAAGGCTGACTAGCGAAAGCACAGATACGCAGTATTTT	CASSLRLTSESTDTQYF
NA	TRBV15	NA	TRBJ2-7	TGTGCCACCAGCAGAGATGGTGGGTTAGCGGAATACGAGCAGTACTTC	CATSRDGGLAEYEQYF